These 19 T cell receptor beta chains were all obtained from the same sample, sequenced in a study of early T cells in non-severe SARS-CoV-2 infection. TCRdb passed the 5' RACE reads through MiXCR, listing each CDR3 protein once. The table lists tens of thousands of distinct CDR3 sequences, 11% to 15% of them singletons. The sequenced sample was whole blood. The receptors here all came from an adult who was a healthcare worker with PCR-confirmed SARS-CoV-2 infection or an uninfected control (not recorded which).

To note about this clonotype: This may arise from a read error, as a much more abundant clone is one base away. The chain carries TRBV27 and TRBJ2-6; D is unresolved. Germline loops: CDR1 MNHEY, CDR2 SMNVEV (reference sequence). V was cut by 7 bases and J by 2 bases, with 6 bases left in between. CDR3 size: 13 residues. CDR3 sequence: CASKTAGANVLTF. In DNA form, the CDR3 reads TGTGCCAGCAAGACGGCTGGGGCCAACGTCCTGACTTTC.

The chain employs TRBV29-1 and TRBJ1-2, with D unclear. Trimming cost V 7 bases and J 0 bases, with 6 bases left between them. Germline assignment: CDR1 SQVTM and CDR2 ANQGSEA. The CDR3 extends over 11 amino acids. CDR3 DNA sequence: TGCAGCGCAGAAGCTAACTATGGCTACACCTTC. It is translated as CSAEANYGYTF. Combining the CDR3 with reference TRBV29-1 and TRBJ1-2 gives the whole variable domain SAVISQKPSRDICQRGTSLTIQCQVDSQVTMMFWYRQQPGQSLTLIATANQGSEATYESGFVIDKFPISRPNLTFSTLTVSNMSPEDSSIYLCSAEANYGYTFGSGTRLTVV.

There are many counts of this clonotype. V is TRBV27 and J is TRBJ2-1; D may be TRBD2 (7 bases). The V gene's germline CDR1 is MNHEY and CDR2 SMNVEV (reference sequence). The length of the CDR3 is 17 residues. Trimming pared 3 bases from V and 4 bases from J, leaving 19 bases between. In DNA, the CDR3 is TGTGCCAGCAGTTTTGAGGTTTGGGGGGGCCAATACAATGAGCAGTTCTTC. Translating gives CASSFEVWGGQYNEQFF.

This clonotype came up many times. The chain has TRBV6-2 or TRBV6-3 and TRBJ2-5; tentatively, D is TRBD2 (6 bases). The CDR3 runs to 12 residues. Trimming removed 2 bases at V and 7 bases at J, with 8 bases between. CDR1 is MNHEY and CDR2 is SVGEGT in the germline V gene. The CDR3 protein is CASSYGDSTQYF. As DNA, the CDR3 is TGTGCCAGCAGTTACGGGGACTCGACCCAGTACTTC.

The rearrangement links TRBV11-1 to TRBJ2-7, with TRBD2 matching 9 bases. In germline, CDR1 is SGHAT, CDR2 FQDESV (reference sequence). V lost 2 bases, J lost 2 bases, and 4 bases stayed unmatched. This CDR3 contains 15 residues. The CDR3 loop is CASSLLAGATYEQYF. The DNA of the CDR3 is TGTGCCAGCAGCTTATTAGCGGGGGCCACCTACGAGCAGTACTTC.

The chain uses TRBV6-1 and TRBJ2-3, with D perhaps matching TRBD1 (6 bases). V lost 1 base and J 2 bases, leaving 16 bases between the germline ends. The germline gives CDR1 MNHNS, CDR2 SASEGT. The CDR3 runs 17 residues. CDR3 region: CASSEVPTGPHTDTQYF. The DNA for the CDR3 is TGTGCCAGCAGTGAAGTTCCGACAGGCCCACACACAGATACGCAGTATTTT.

This clonotype was picked up a small number of times. The chain has TRBV5-1 and TRBJ2-2, with 9 positions matching TRBD2. Germline CDR1 and CDR2: SGHRS and YFSETQ. The V gene end was trimmed by 2 bases and the J gene end by 6 bases; junction bases not matched to a gene: 5. This CDR3 has 15 amino acids. The CDR3 region is CASSLATSGPGELFF. The CDR3 coding sequence is TGCGCCAGCAGCTTAGCGACTAGCGGTCCCGGGGAGCTGTTTTTT.

This CDR3 reads CASNHRVYGYTF. CDR3 DNA sequence: TGTGCCAGCAACCACAGGGTCTATGGCTACACCTTC. The rearrangement uses TRBV6-2 or TRBV6-3 and TRBJ1-2; maybe TRBD1 (6 bases). This CDR3 contains 12 residues. The V gene's germline CDR1 is MNHEY and CDR2 SVGEGT. V was shortened by 7 bases and J by 4 bases, with 10 bases between the two germline ends.

This clonotype has only a few counts. The rearrangement uses TRBV18 and TRBJ1-2; TRBD1 aligns across 8 bases. Germline V gene lookup returns CDR1 KGHSH and CDR2 LQKENI. J gave up 4 bases and V 2 bases, and 9 bases lay outside the gene matches. CDR3 length: 16 amino acids. CDR3 sequence reads: CASSPGTGTGSYGYTF. Here the CDR3 DNA reads TGTGCCAGCTCACCAGGGACAGGAACAGGGAGCTATGGCTACACCTTC.

This clonotype was recorded a few times. The chain couples TRBV5-1 to TRBJ2-7; TRBD1 aligns across 7 bases. J lost 5 bases, V lost 6 bases, and 8 bases had no gene match. The CDR3 has 13 residues. Germline V CDR1 and CDR2: SGHRS, YFSETQ. The CDR3 is CASKTDRANEQYF. CDR3 DNA: TGCGCCAGCAAAACCGACAGGGCAAACGAGCAGTACTTC.

The V call is TRBV6-1, the J call TRBJ1-5; D gene uncertain. This CDR3 has 15 amino acids. From germline, CDR1 is MNHNS and CDR2 SASEGT. V was shortened by 4 bases and J by 0 bases, with 10 bases between the two germline ends. The chain's CDR3 is CASSAGQYSNQPQHF. CDR3 DNA sequence: TGTGCCAGCAGTGCTGGCCAGTATAGCAATCAGCCCCAGCATTTT.

This clonotype has just a few counts. CDR3 sequence: CASSLGVGTNTGELFF. The CDR3 DNA is TGTGCCAGCAGCTTAGGCGTGGGGACGAACACCGGGGAGCTGTTTTTT. The chain uses TRBV7-2 and TRBJ2-2; D unresolved. CDR1 is SGHTA, CDR2 FQGNSA, per germline. The ends were cut back, 1 base at V and 0 bases at J, with 9 bases in the middle. This CDR3 is 16 amino acids long.

This clonotype came up many times. The junction departs from the called germline gene at one end, perhaps through a read error. This rearrangement joins TRBV2 to TRBJ1-5; D not resolved. The CDR3 runs to 12 residues. CDR1 and CDR2 from the germline V gene are SNHLY and FYNNEI. DNA for the CDR3: TGTGCCAGCAGTGAAAGCAGTCAGCCCCAGCATTTT. Its protein product is CASSESSQPQHF. The complete variable domain, with remaining parts taken from reference TRBV2 and TRBJ1-5, reads EPEVTQTPSHQVTQMGQEVILRCVPISNHLYFYWYRQILGQKVEFLVSFYNNEISEKSEIFDDQFSVERPDGSNFTLKIRSTKLEDSAMYFCASSESSQPQHFGDGTRLSIL.

This clonotype was recorded at least ten times. The chain carries TRBV20-1 and TRBJ2-7; D might be TRBD1 (7 bases). Trimming took 3 bases from V and 7 from J, leaving 16 bases between them. Germline V lookup: CDR1 DFQATT, CDR2 SNEGSKA (reference sequence). CDR3 length equals 13 residues. The CDR3 region is CSARPTGAGEQYF. CDR3 sequence (DNA): TGCAGTGCTAGGCCCACAGGGGCGGGAGAGCAGTACTTC.

This clonotype has only a few counts. This chain connects TRBV7-9 to TRBJ2-7, with 10 bases that match TRBD2. The CDR3 length is 19 residues. Germline V lookup: CDR1 SEHNR, CDR2 FQNEAQ (reference sequence). Unmatched junction bases numbered 17, after V lost 2 bases and J lost 4 bases. The CDR3 reads CASSLITSGVVAGAYEQYF. In nucleotides, the CDR3 is TGTGCCAGCAGCTTAATAACTAGCGGGGTCGTCGCGGGGGCGTACGAGCAGTACTTC.

This clonotype has more than one count but fewer than ten. The chain carries TRBV13 and TRBJ2-3; D unresolved. The CDR3 is 16 amino acids. V gave up 4 bases and J gave up 4 bases, with 18 bases separating them. The germline V gene has CDR1 PRHDT and CDR2 FYEKMQ (reference sequence). The CDR3 DNA follows: TGTGCCAGCAGCTCCTATAACCTCCAAACGGCAGATACGCAGTATTTT. Its protein product is CASSSYNLQTADTQYF.

The J gene is TRBJ2-7, the V gene TRBV28, with TRBD1 matching over 8 bases. The germline CDR1 and CDR2 sequences are MDHEN and SYDVKM. This CDR3 contains 16 residues. Trimming at V came to 5 bases and at J to 1 base, leaving 10 bases not matched to a gene. The chain's CDR3 is CASSPETGAISYEQYF. CDR3 coding DNA: TGTGCCAGCAGTCCAGAGACAGGGGCGATTTCCTACGAGCAGTACTTC.

With respect to this clonotype: At one of its ends the junction is not consistent with the germline gene, which may arise from a read error. J is TRBJ2-7 and V is TRBV20-1; 9 bases align to TRBD2. Germline CDR1 and CDR2: DFQATT and SNEGSKA (reference sequence). CDR3 size: 15 residues. CDR3 in DNA: TGCAGTGCTAGAGACCCCCGACTAGCGGAATACGAGCAGTGCTTC. It encodes CSARDPRLAEYEQCF.

This clonotype was recorded a few times. The CDR3 spells CASKLSTEAFF. CDR3 in DNA: TGTGCCAGCAAGTTAAGCACTGAAGCTTTCTTT. The chain employs TRBV25-1 and TRBJ1-1; D call uncertain. Trimming cost V 7 bases and J 4 bases, with 7 bases left between them. This CDR3 region has 11 residues. Germline CDR1 is MGHDK and CDR2 is SYGVNS.